The T cell receptor beta chain described here comes from a study of OX40 agonist ivuxolimab in advanced cancers. Across the whole study: Ivuxolimab, an antibody acting as an agonist of OX40 (CD134), was used to treat patients. The dose-escalation cohort had hepatocellular carcinoma, melanoma, renal cell or head and neck cancer. Study-wide findings and caveats: Still undetermined is the antigen specificity of the expanded peripheral T cells.

Autoimmune disease history or systemic immunosuppression disqualified patients. Germline values: CDR1 LGHNA, CDR2 YNFKEQ. Trimming at V came to 6 bases and at J to 5 bases, leaving 5 bases not matched to a gene. CDR3 length equals 13 residues. In this sample, this clone turned up once. The antigen is not known. Libraries were prepared by immunoSEQ multiplex PCR; TCRdb keeps only in-frame clonotypes and omits some of them. The table lists 48,000 or so clones, about 90% of them singletons. The sequencing here drew on CD4+ or CD8+ T cells sorted from blood, taken in a trial of the OX40 agonist ivuxolimab. V and J are TRBV4-2 and TRBJ2-5; 8 bases fit TRBD1. The origin of this receptor is an adult with an advanced solid tumor such as melanoma, head and neck, liver or kidney cancer. CDR3 sequence reads: CASSYTGGETQYF. Written as DNA, the CDR3 is TGTGCCAGCAGTTATACAGGGGGGGAGACCCAGTACTTC.